This record looks at one T cell receptor beta chain sequence and its context. Every one of the patients relapsed after autologous stem cell transplantation (brentuximab vedotin exposure was variable). The data stem from a study of PD-1 blockade in classical Hodgkin lymphoma. V was clipped by 0 bases and J by 2 bases, with 8 bases between them. The CDR3 has 14 amino acids. CDR1 and CDR2 (germline): SGHKS, YYEKEE (reference sequence). Sequencing was performed with immunoSEQ multiplex PCR; in TCRdb, only in-frame clones are kept and a portion is missing. The profile shows fewer than 80,000 clones, roughly two thirds of them singletons.

The genes are TRBV5-5 and TRBJ1-1, with D hard to call. This specimen consisted of peripheral blood mononuclear cells (PBMCs), obtained before the second cycle of nivolumab. The sequence came from a human donor with classical Hodgkin lymphoma. The CDR3, as DNA: TGTGCCAGCAGCTTGGGGATGAGAAACACTGAAGCTTTCTTT. Protein product: CASSLGMRNTEAFF.